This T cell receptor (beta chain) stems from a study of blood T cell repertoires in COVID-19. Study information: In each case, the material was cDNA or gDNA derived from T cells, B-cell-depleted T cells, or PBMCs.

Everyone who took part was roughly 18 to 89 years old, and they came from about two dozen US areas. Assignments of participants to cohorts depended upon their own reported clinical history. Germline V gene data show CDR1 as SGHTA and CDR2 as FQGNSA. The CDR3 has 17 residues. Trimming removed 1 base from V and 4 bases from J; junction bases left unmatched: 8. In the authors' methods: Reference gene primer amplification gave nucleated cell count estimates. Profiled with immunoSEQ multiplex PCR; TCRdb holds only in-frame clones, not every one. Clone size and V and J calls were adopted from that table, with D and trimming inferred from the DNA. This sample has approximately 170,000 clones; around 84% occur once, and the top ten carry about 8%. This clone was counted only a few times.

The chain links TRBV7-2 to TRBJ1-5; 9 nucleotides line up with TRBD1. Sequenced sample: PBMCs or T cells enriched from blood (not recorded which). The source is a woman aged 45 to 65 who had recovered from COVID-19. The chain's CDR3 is CASSLGAGTGKNQPQHF. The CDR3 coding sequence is TGTGCCAGCAGCTTAGGGGCCGGGACAGGGAAGAATCAGCCCCAGCATTTT.